This TCR beta chain was retrieved from a study of T cells after yellow fever vaccination. Study-wide points: Contamination of FACS-sorted repertoires by abundant clonotypes from the bulk population could occur. A weaker secondary response peaked on day 5, the primary on day 15.

With V trimmed by 6 bases and J by 5 bases, 14 bases remained unmatched. CDR1 and CDR2 from the germline V gene are DFQATT and SNEGSKA (reference sequence). The CDR3 spans 17 residues. It was through 5'RACE template switching that TCR cDNA was made, with a universal primer site and UMIs added. MiXCR, run by TCRdb on the 5' RACE reads, gives a single entry per CDR3 protein. This sample has some 500,000 distinct CDR3 sequences; approximately 12% occur once, and the top ten carry around an eighth. A few counts support this clonotype. The antigen remains undetermined. This sequence was found in a man aged 25-40 years who received the YFV17D yellow fever vaccine. The J gene is TRBJ2-5, the V gene TRBV20-1; 14 nucleotides match TRBD2. The sequences come from PBMCs, collected on the day of the yellow fever booster vaccination. Here the CDR3 DNA reads TGCAGTGCCGGGGGACTAGCGGGAGATATGGGGAGGGAGACCCAGTACTTC. Amino acid sequence: CSAGGLAGDMGRETQYF.